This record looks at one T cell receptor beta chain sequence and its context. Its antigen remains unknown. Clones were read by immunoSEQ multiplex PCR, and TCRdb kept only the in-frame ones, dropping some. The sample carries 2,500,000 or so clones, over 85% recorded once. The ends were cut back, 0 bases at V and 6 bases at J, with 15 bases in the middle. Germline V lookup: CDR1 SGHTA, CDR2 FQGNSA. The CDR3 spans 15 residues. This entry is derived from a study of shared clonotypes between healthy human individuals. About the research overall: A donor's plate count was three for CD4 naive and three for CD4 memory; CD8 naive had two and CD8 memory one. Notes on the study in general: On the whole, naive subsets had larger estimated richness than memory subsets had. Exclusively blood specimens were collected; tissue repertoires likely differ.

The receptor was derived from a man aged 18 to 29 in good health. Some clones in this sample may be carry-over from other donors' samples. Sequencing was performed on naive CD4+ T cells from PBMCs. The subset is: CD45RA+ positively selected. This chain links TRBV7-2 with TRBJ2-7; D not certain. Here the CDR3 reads CASSLAMVNSGEQYF. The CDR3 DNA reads TGTGCCAGCAGCTTAGCGATGGTTAACTCGGGCGAGCAGTACTTC.